This entry lists 9 T cell receptor beta chains sequenced from one sample in a study of blood T cell repertoires in COVID-19. Sequencing was performed with immunoSEQ multiplex PCR; in TCRdb, only in-frame clones are kept and a portion is missing. The sample has some 90,000 clones; about 90% are singletons. Material for sequencing was peripheral blood. The source is an elderly woman with active or convalescent COVID-19.

The rearrangement uses TRBV29-1 and TRBJ1-1, with 7 positions matching TRBD1. Germline CDR1 and CDR2: SQVTM and ANQGSEA. J lost 1 base, V lost 2 bases, and 1 base had no gene match. The CDR3 has 13 residues. The CDR3 spells CSVERTGNTEAFF. The CDR3 nucleotides are TGCAGCGTTGAAAGGACAGGGAACACTGAAGCTTTCTTT.

CDR3 sequence reads: CSVKTSGSADTQYF. The CDR3 bases are TGCAGCGTTAAGACTAGCGGGAGCGCAGATACGCAGTATTTT. The chain links TRBV29-1 to TRBJ2-3, with 12 bases fitting TRBD2. The length of the CDR3 is 14 residues. V gave up 5 bases and J gave up 4 bases; unmatched junction bases: 4. The germline CDR1 and CDR2 sequences are SQVTM and ANQGSEA.

In its sample, this clone was seen a few times. This sequence joins TRBV6-5 and TRBJ1-1; no clear D. Germline V gives CDR1 MNHEY, CDR2 SVGAGI. The V and J ends lost 7 bases and 1 base respectively, with 10 bases between them. This CDR3 region has 13 residues. The CDR3: CASTNHENTEAFF. DNA of the CDR3: TGTGCCAGCACTAACCACGAGAACACTGAAGCTTTCTTT.

This chain uses TRBV28 with TRBJ2-7; D uncertain. CDR1 is MDHEN and CDR2 is SYDVKM in the germline V gene. CDR3 size: 14 residues. Trimming stripped 5 bases from V and 0 bases from J, with 11 bases between. The CDR3 DNA reads TGTGCCAGCAGTATGTGGCAGAACTCCTACGAGCAGTACTTC. Encoded protein: CASSMWQNSYEQYF.

CDR3 protein: CASSRDRGQTEAFF. The CDR3 nucleotides read TGTGCCAGCAGTAGGGACAGGGGGCAAACTGAAGCTTTCTTT. The rearrangement uses TRBV6-5 and TRBJ1-1; 12 bases match TRBD1. V shed 5 bases and J 5 bases; nucleotides not matched to a gene: 3. Germline V gene lookup returns CDR1 MNHEY and CDR2 SVGAGI. This CDR3 is built from 14 residues.

The chain is built from TRBV24-1 and TRBJ2-2; maybe TRBD1 (6 bases). The ends were cut back, 4 bases at V and 3 bases at J, with 14 bases in the middle. Germline V CDR1 and CDR2: KGHDR, SFDVKD. The CDR3 runs to 16 residues. CDR3 bases: TGTGCCACCAGTGACCCCCGTACAGGGTACACCGGGGAGCTGTTTTTT. Protein: CATSDPRTGYTGELFF.

The chain is built from TRBV28 and TRBJ2-5; D possibly corresponds to TRBD1 (5 bases). Germline assignment: CDR1 MDHEN and CDR2 SYDVKM. CDR3 length: 14 amino acids. Trimming stripped 2 bases from V and 9 bases from J, with 16 bases between. DNA of the CDR3: TGTGCCAGCAGTTTAAGGGGCAGGGTAGTACCCCAGTACTTC. Protein sequence: CASSLRGRVVPQYF. The variable domain in full, with the rest retrieved from reference TRBV28 and TRBJ2-5, is DVKVTQSSRYLVKRTGEKVFLECVQDMDHENMFWYRQDPGLGLRLIYFSYDVKMKEKGDIPEGYSVSREKKERFSLILESASTNQTSMYLCASSLRGRVVPQYFGPGTRLLVL.

The V call is TRBV6-5, the J call TRBJ2-5; 12 bases align to TRBD1. With V trimmed by 3 bases and J by 5 bases, 7 bases remained unmatched. Germline CDR1 is MNHEY and CDR2 is SVGAGI. The CDR3 totals 16 residues. The CDR3 DNA reads TGTGCCAGCAGTTATGAGGGACAGGGGGCAAGGGAGACCCAGTACTTC. It encodes CASSYEGQGARETQYF.

The gene calls are TRBV10-3 and TRBJ2-7, with D tentatively TRBD2 (6 bases). The CDR3 runs 12 residues. Trimming cost V 4 bases and J 5 bases, with 9 bases left between them. Germline CDR1 reads ENHRY; CDR2 reads SYGVKD. The CDR3 DNA sequence: TGTGCCATCAGTGGGAGGGGCCACGAGCAGTACTTC. Amino acids: CAISGRGHEQYF.